The 15 T cell receptor beta chains below were found in one sample sequenced in a study of shared clonotypes between healthy human individuals. The table came from immunoSEQ multiplex PCR; TCRdb's copy has only in-frame clones and leaves some out. In the table there are around 500,000 clones, approximately 78% of which are singletons. Input material: PBMCs. The receptors were gathered from a middle-aged woman in good health. Some clones in this sample may be carry-over from other donors' samples.

This clone turned up a few times. The chain couples TRBV4-1 to TRBJ1-1; D is undetermined. The V gene's germline CDR1 is MGHRA and CDR2 YSYEKL. The CDR3 extends over 12 amino acids. Trimming removed 0 bases at V and 5 bases at J, with 4 bases between. CDR3 in DNA: TGCGCCAGCAGCCAAGATCGTACTGAAGCTTTCTTT. The encoded protein is CASSQDRTEAFF.

V and J are TRBV28 and TRBJ2-2, with TRBD2 as a possible D gene (6 bases). V was cut by 5 bases and J by 6 bases, with 13 bases left in between. The CDR3 is 14 amino acids. The germline V gene encodes CDR1 MDHEN and CDR2 SYDVKM. The CDR3 spells CASSPLGEAGELFF. CDR3 nucleotide sequence: TGTGCCAGCAGTCCCCTTGGGGAGGCCGGGGAGCTGTTTTTT.

Note on this clone: The sample holds other DNA sequences that translate to the same CDR3. This sequence joins TRBV28 and TRBJ2-7; D unresolved. CDR3 length: 14 residues. V was clipped by 2 bases and J by 1 base, with 9 bases between them. Germline V gene data show CDR1 as MDHEN and CDR2 as SYDVKM. This CDR3 reads CASSLVGDSYEQYF. The DNA for the CDR3 is TGTGCCAGCAGTTTAGTAGGCGATTCCTACGAGCAGTACTTC. The full variable domain, with the rest looked up from reference TRBV28 and TRBJ2-7, is DVKVTQSSRYLVKRTGEKVFLECVQDMDHENMFWYRQDPGLGLRLIYFSYDVKMKEKGDIPEGYSVSREKKERFSLILESASTNQTSMYLCASSLVGDSYEQYFGPGTRLTVT.

The rearrangement uses TRBV27 and TRBJ2-1, with unresolved D. The V gene lost 3 bases and the J gene lost 4 bases, with 7 bases spanning the gap. Germline V lookup: CDR1 MNHEY, CDR2 SMNVEV (reference sequence). The CDR3 length is 13 residues. Here the CDR3 DNA reads TGTGCCAGCAGTTTCCCACCTTACAATGAGCAGTTCTTC. Translating gives CASSFPPYNEQFF.

The rearrangement joins TRBV11-2 to TRBJ2-7, with D possibly being TRBD1 or TRBD2 (5 bases each). Deletions cut 1 base from V and 4 bases from J, with 14 bases between. Germline CDR1 SGHAT, CDR2 FQNNGV. The CDR3 is 15 residues long. CDR3 nucleotides: TGTGCCAGCAGCTTAGTTCGGGGCTCGACTTACGAGCAGTACTTC. Its protein product is CASSLVRGSTYEQYF.

The chain uses TRBV2 and TRBJ2-5; maybe TRBD1 (5 bases). This CDR3 spans 12 amino acids. Germline V lookup: CDR1 SNHLY, CDR2 FYNNEI. Deletions cut 8 bases from V and 2 bases from J, with 9 bases between. The CDR3 nucleotides read TGTGCCAGCCAAACAGGTCAAGAGACCCAGTACTTC. Translated: CASQTGQETQYF. The full variable domain, with the rest looked up from reference TRBV2 and TRBJ2-5, is EPEVTQTPSHQVTQMGQEVILRCVPISNHLYFYWYRQILGQKVEFLVSFYNNEISEKSEIFDDQFSVERPDGSNFTLKIRSTKLEDSAMYFCASQTGQETQYFGPGTRLLVL.

The chain combines TRBV28 with TRBJ1-5; TRBD1 is a possible D gene (5 bases). Trimming left V 3 bases short and J 0 bases short, with 21 bases between. Germline CDR1 and CDR2: MDHEN and SYDVKM. This CDR3 spans 19 amino acids. The CDR3 DNA reads TGTGCCAGCAGTTTCCCTCGAACCCGACAGACTTATAGCAATCAGCCCCAGCATTTT. This encodes CASSFPRTRQTYSNQPQHF. Together with reference TRBV28 and TRBJ1-5, the CDR3 gives the full variable domain: DVKVTQSSRYLVKRTGEKVFLECVQDMDHENMFWYRQDPGLGLRLIYFSYDVKMKEKGDIPEGYSVSREKKERFSLILESASTNQTSMYLCASSFPRTRQTYSNQPQHFGDGTRLSIL.

The chain links TRBV5-6 to TRBJ1-2; TRBD1 matches at 8 bases. Per the germline V gene, CDR1 is SGHDT and CDR2 is YYEEEE. With 4 bases clipped from V and 6 bases from J, the junction kept 8 bases outside the gene matches. The CDR3 extends over 14 amino acids. CDR3 sequence (DNA): TGTGCCAGCAGCCGTACCGGACAGGGAGATGGCTACACCTTC. As protein: CASSRTGQGDGYTF.

This sequence joins TRBV7-9 and TRBJ2-7; 10 positions agree with TRBD2. The CDR3 runs 17 residues. J was trimmed by 6 bases and V by 2 bases; bases with no gene match: 13. The germline V gene encodes CDR1 SEHNR and CDR2 FQNEAQ (reference sequence). CDR3 sequence: CASSLSRLGLAPPEQYF. The CDR3 DNA reads TGTGCCAGCAGCTTATCGCGGTTGGGACTAGCGCCTCCCGAGCAGTACTTC. The variable domain in full, with the rest retrieved from reference TRBV7-9 and TRBJ2-7, is DTGVSQNPRHKITKRGQNVTFRCDPISEHNRLYWYRQTLGQGPEFLTYFQNEAQLEKSRLLSDRFSAERPKGSFSTLEIQRTEQGDSAMYLCASSLSRLGLAPPEQYFGPGTRLTVT.

The chain links TRBV6-6 to TRBJ1-2; 7 bases agree with TRBD1. J lost 5 bases, V lost 4 bases, and 7 bases had no gene match. CDR3 size: 14 residues. Germline V gene lookup returns CDR1 MNHNY and CDR2 SVGAGI (reference sequence). The CDR3 DNA follows: TGTGCCAGCAGTTCGGAAGGGGGCCCTTATGGCTACACCTTC. This sequence encodes CASSSEGGPYGYTF.

The CDR3 sequence is CASSQFLGLGNQPQHF. CDR3 DNA: TGCGCCAGCAGCCAATTTTTGGGCCTCGGCAATCAGCCCCAGCATTTT. The V gene is TRBV4-1, the J gene TRBJ1-5; D not certain. The V end was cut by 2 bases, the J end by 2 bases, with 13 bases between. Germline lookup yields CDR1 MGHRA and CDR2 YSYEKL. The CDR3 contains 16 residues.

The gene calls are TRBV10-2 and TRBJ2-1, with D tentatively TRBD2 (5 bases). Germline V gives CDR1 WSHSY, CDR2 SAAADI. The CDR3 runs 13 residues. V shed 9 bases and J shed 2 bases, with 11 bases lying between them. The chain's CDR3 is CASLATAYNEQFF. The CDR3 coding sequence is TGCGCCAGTTTAGCGACGGCCTACAATGAGCAGTTCTTC.

This clone has a single count. The same CDR3 is also encoded by other DNA sequences in this sample. The J gene is TRBJ2-5, the V gene TRBV7-2, with D possibly being TRBD2 (5 bases). The germline CDR1 and CDR2 sequences are SGHTA and FQGNSA. The CDR3 extends over 14 amino acids. The V end lost 5 bases, the J end lost 1 base, and 11 bases lay between the germline ends. CDR3 bases: TGTGCCAGCAGCACCGGACTGATCCAAGAGACCCAGTACTTC. It codes for CASSTGLIQETQYF.

This clone was counted many times. V usage is TRBV12-5 and J usage is TRBJ2-1; D possibly matches TRBD1 or TRBD2 (5 bases each). The germline gives CDR1 LGHNT, CDR2 FRNRAP. CDR3 length: 16 residues. Trimming took off 2 bases at V and 3 bases at J, with 14 bases between the two ends. CDR3 DNA: TGTGCTAGTGGTTTGAACGTGAGGGGATTCTACAATGAGCAGTTCTTC. Its translation: CASGLNVRGFYNEQFF.

In nucleotides, the CDR3 is TGTGCCAGCAGCGCGGGGACAGGGGGAATAGGCTCTGGAAACACCATATATTTT. Translated: CASSAGTGGIGSGNTIYF. V usage is TRBV9 and J usage is TRBJ1-3; 11 bases are shared with TRBD1. V was clipped by 3 bases and J by 0 bases; unmatched bases: 8. In germline, CDR1 is SGDLS, CDR2 YYNGEE. The CDR3 spans 18 residues.